This T cell receptor beta chain is from a study of T cell changes during pregnancy in multiple sclerosis. J lost 6 bases, V lost 2 bases, and 18 bases had no gene match. Germline CDR1 is LNHDA and CDR2 is SQIVND (reference sequence). CDR3 length equals 18 residues. The protocol was immunoSEQ multiplex PCR, while the TCRdb copy is restricted to in-frame clones and leaves out a portion. This repertoire shows some 79,000 clones, just over 90% found once; its top ten account for approximately 0.45%. The V call is TRBV19, the J call TRBJ1-1; 7 nucleotides agree with TRBD1. This specimen was CD4+ T cells from peripheral blood mononuclear cells, taken in the second trimester of pregnancy. This sequence was found in a female donor with multiple sclerosis, enrolled in a pregnancy study. CDR3 sequence: CASSINLQGMRTQPEAFF. The CDR3 nucleotides are TGTGCCAGTAGTATAAACTTACAGGGGATGAGAACCCAGCCTGAAGCTTTCTTT.